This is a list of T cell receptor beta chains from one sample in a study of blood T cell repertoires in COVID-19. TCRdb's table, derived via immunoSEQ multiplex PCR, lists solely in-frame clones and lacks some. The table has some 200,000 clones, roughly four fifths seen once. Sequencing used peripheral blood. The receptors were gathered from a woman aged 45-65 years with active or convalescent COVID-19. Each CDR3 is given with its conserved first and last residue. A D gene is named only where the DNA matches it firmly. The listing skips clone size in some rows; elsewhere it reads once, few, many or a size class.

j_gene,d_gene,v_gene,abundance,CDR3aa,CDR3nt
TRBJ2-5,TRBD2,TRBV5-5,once,CASSPNSGGETQYF,TGTGCCAGCAGCCCGAATAGCGGGGGGGAGACCCAGTACTTC
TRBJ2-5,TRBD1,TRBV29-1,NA,CSLGQGALGETQYF,TGCAGCCTAGGACAGGGGGCCCTAGGAGAGACCCAGTACTTC
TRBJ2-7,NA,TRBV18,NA,CASSPPFTYEQYF,TGTGCCAGCTCACCACCGTTTACCTACGAGCAGTACTTC
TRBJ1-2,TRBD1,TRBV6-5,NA,CASRLRQGARYTF,TGTGCCAGCAGACTTAGACAGGGGGCCCGCTACACCTTC
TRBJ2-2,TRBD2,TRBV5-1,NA,CASSLVRRESAGELFF,TGCGCCAGCAGCTTGGTACGGCGGGAGTCGGCCGGGGAGCTGTTTTTT
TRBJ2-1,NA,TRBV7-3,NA,CASSFSSAGEQFF,TGTGCCAGCAGCTTTTCTAGCGCTGGTGAGCAGTTCTTC
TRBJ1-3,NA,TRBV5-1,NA,CASSPPGAGNTIYF,TGCGCCAGCAGCCCCCCAGGGGCTGGAAACACCATATATTTT
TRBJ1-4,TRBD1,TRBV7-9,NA,CASRGGAYEKLFF,TGTGCCAGCAGAGGGGGCGCATATGAAAAACTGTTTTTT
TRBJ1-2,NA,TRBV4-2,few,CASSQSHRGSYGYTF,TGTGCCAGCAGCCAGTCCCACCGGGGATCTTATGGCTACACCTTC
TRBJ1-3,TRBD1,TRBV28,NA,CASHTGGSGNTIYF,TGTGCCAGCCACACAGGGGGCTCTGGAAACACCATATATTTT
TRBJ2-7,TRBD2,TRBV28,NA,CASSSLGLAGETLYEQYF,TGTGCCAGCAGTTCCCTCGGACTAGCGGGAGAAACCTTATACGAGCAGTACTTC
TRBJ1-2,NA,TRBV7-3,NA,CASSPDKNYGYTF,TGTGCCAGCAGCCCTGACAAGAACTATGGCTACACCTTC
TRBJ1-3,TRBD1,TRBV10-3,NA,CAISGDRGSVGNTIYF,TGTGCCATCAGCGGAGACAGGGGTTCGGTTGGAAACACCATATATTTT
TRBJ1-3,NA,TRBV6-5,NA,CASSYDSSGNTIYF,TGTGCCAGCAGTTACGACAGCTCTGGAAACACCATATATTTT
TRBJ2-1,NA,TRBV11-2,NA,CASSLSSRSYNEQFF,TGTGCCAGCAGCTTGTCCAGCAGGTCCTACAATGAGCAGTTCTTC
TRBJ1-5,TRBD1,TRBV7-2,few,CASSLSGQLYQPQHF,TGTGCCAGCAGCTTATCGGGACAGCTTTATCAGCCCCAGCATTTT
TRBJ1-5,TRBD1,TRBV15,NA,CATSRPPGQGSYSNQPQHF,TGTGCCACCAGCAGACCCCCGGGACAGGGCTCTTATAGCAATCAGCCCCAGCATTTT
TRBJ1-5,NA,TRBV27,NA,CASSPLTPNQPQHF,TGTGCCAGCAGTCCCCTAACCCCGAATCAGCCCCAGCATTTT
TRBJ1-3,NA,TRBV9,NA,CASSVDRGSSGNTIYF,TGTGCCAGCAGCGTTGACAGAGGAAGCTCTGGAAACACCATATATTTT
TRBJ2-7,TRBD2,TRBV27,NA,CASSLDGRGVQYF,TGTGCCAGCAGTTTAGACGGGAGGGGGGTGCAGTACTTC
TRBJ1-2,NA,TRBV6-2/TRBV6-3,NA,CASSYSARGNYGYTF,TGTGCCAGCAGTTACTCGGCCAGGGGAAACTATGGCTACACCTTC
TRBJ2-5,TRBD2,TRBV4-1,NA,CASSQGTSGGQETQYF,TGCGCCAGCAGCCAAGGGACTAGCGGGGGACAAGAGACCCAGTACTTC
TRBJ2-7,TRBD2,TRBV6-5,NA,CASSSRGGINEQYF,TGTGCCAGCAGCTCCCGGGGGGGTATCAACGAGCAGTACTTC
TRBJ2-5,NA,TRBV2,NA,CASRKAQGYQETQYF,TGTGCCAGCAGGAAGGCCCAGGGGTACCAAGAGACCCAGTACTTC
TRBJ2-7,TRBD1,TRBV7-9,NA,CASSWGQGAAYEQYF,TGTGCCAGCAGCTGGGGACAGGGGGCGGCATACGAGCAGTACTTC
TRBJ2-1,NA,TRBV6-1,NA,CASSEIRSVTIPNEQFF,TGTGCCAGCAGTGAAATAAGAAGCGTAACCATTCCTAATGAGCAGTTCTTC
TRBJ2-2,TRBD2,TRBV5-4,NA,CAVGLAGRSSNTGELFF,TGTGCCGTGGGACTAGCGGGGCGGTCTTCGAACACCGGGGAGCTGTTTTTT
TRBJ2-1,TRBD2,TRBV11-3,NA,CASSLDLAGGHNEQFF,TGTGCCAGCAGCCTCGATCTAGCGGGAGGTCACAATGAGCAGTTCTTC
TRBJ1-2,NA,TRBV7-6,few,CASSRGLSYGYTF,TGTGCCAGCAGCCGTGGACTGAGCTATGGCTACACCTTC
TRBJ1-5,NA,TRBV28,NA,CASSKDSYSNQPQHF,TGTGCCAGCAGCAAAGACAGCTATAGCAATCAGCCCCAGCATTTT
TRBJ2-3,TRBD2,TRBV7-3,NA,CASSVRLGGSRDTQYF,TGTGCCAGCAGCGTCCGGCTTGGCGGGAGCAGAGATACGCAGTATTTT
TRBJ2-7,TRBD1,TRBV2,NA,CASSWGTGVNYEQYF,TGTGCCAGCAGTTGGGGGACAGGGGTAAACTACGAGCAGTACTTC
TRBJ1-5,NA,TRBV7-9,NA,CASSNSWGEGNQPQHF,TGTGCCAGCAGTAACTCTTGGGGGGAGGGAAATCAGCCCCAGCATTTT
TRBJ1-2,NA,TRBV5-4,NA,CASRPFGQINYGYTF,TGTGCCAGCAGGCCATTTGGACAGATTAACTATGGCTACACCTTC
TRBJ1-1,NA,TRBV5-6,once,CASSPRFRNTEAFF,TGTGCCAGCAGCCCCAGGTTCAGGAACACTGAAGCTTTCTTT
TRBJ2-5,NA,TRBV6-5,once,CASGLEQETQYF,TGTGCCAGCGGCCTAGAGCAAGAGACCCAGTACTTC
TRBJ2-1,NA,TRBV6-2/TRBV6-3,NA,CASSYFFSDRILYNEQFF,TGTGCCAGCAGTTACTTCTTCTCCGACAGGATCCTTTACAATGAGCAGTTCTTC
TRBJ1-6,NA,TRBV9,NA,CASARGREVFNSPLHF,TGTGCCAGCGCCCGGGGAAGAGAGGTATTCAATTCACCCCTCCACTTT
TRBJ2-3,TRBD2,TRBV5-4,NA,CASSLPGLAGAGTDTQYF,TGTGCCAGCAGCTTACCGGGACTAGCGGGAGCAGGCACAGATACGCAGTATTTT
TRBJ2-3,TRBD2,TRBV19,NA,CASSISGAVDTQYF,TGTGCCAGTAGTATTAGCGGGGCAGTAGATACGCAGTATTTT
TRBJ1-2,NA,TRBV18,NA,CASSPDLREGYTF,TGTGCCAGCTCACCGGACCTCCGGGAGGGCTACACCTTC
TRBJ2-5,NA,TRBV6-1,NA,CASSEGAAEGPRETQYF,TGTGCCAGCAGTGAAGGAGCAGCGGAAGGACCCAGAGAGACCCAGTACTTC
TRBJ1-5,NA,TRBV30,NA,CAWSVLERSQPQHF,TGTGCCTGGAGTGTACTCGAGAGGAGTCAGCCCCAGCATTTT